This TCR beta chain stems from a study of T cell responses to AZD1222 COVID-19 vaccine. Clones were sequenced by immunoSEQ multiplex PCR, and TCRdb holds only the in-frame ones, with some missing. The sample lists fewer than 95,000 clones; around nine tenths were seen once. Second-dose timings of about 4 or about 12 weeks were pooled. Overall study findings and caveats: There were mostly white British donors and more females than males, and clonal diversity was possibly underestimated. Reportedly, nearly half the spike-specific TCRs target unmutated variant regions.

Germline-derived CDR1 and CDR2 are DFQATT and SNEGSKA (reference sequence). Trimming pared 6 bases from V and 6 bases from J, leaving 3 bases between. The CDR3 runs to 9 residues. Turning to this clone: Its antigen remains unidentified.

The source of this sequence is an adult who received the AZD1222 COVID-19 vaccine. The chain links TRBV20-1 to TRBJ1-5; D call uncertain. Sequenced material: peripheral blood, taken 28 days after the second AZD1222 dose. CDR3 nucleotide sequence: TGCAGTGCAGGTCAGCCCCAGCATTTT. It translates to CSAGQPQHF.